What follows is one T cell receptor beta chain and its context. Its specificity is unknown. Profiling relied on immunoSEQ multiplex PCR, and the TCRdb table lists in-frame clones only, not all of them. The sample records approximately 33,000 clones, over 75% being singletons. Germline-derived CDR1 and CDR2 are MGHRA and YSYEKL. Trimming took 4 bases from V and 6 from J, leaving 16 bases between them. The CDR3 runs 14 residues. This sample was included in a study of monozygotic twins with cystic fibrosis. General study points: The repertoire was suggested to be naive-dominated, clonality median 0.0095. Nucleotide-identical clonotype sharing was significantly higher within monozygotic CF twin pairs than between unrelated CF individuals.

The receptor comes from a girl aged 2-10 years with cystic fibrosis. V gene TRBV4-1 combines with J gene TRBJ2-7; D is ambiguous. Input material: blood. CDR3 sequence: CASSPQIFQAEQYF. In nucleotides, the CDR3 is TGCGCCAGCAGCCCCCAGATTTTTCAGGCCGAGCAGTACTTC.